Listed below are T cell receptor beta chains from one sample, sequenced in a study of T cell responses to AZD1222 COVID-19 vaccine. Produced via immunoSEQ multiplex PCR; TCRdb's table is partial and in-frame only. Among over 150,000 clones, approximately 95% were seen once, and the ten largest hold about 1%. The sample in question was peripheral blood, obtained 28 days after the second dose of the MenACWY control vaccine. Every receptor here comes from an adult who received the MenACWY meningococcal vaccine as a control. Each CDR3 is given with its conserved first and last residue. The D gene is left open where the match is weak. Clone size is shown for a subset of rows, as once, few, many or a class of expanded clone.

J,length,D,size,V,DNA,CDR3
TRBJ2-1,13,NA,NA,TRBV6-5,TGTGCCAGCAGTCGACAACCGGGGGTTGAGTGGATCTTC,CASSRQPGVEWIF
TRBJ1-6,15,NA,NA,TRBV2,TGTGCCAACCAGGAAGGATCCTCCTATAATTCACCCCTCCACTTT,CANQEGSSYNSPLHF
TRBJ1-1,17,NA,NA,TRBV7-8,TGTGCCAGCAGCTTAACCCCCCCGAGGACTATGAACACTGAAGCTTTCTTT,CASSLTPPRTMNTEAFF
TRBJ2-7,12,NA,NA,TRBV2,TGTGCCAGCAGTAGGGACGGCTACGAGCAGTACTTC,CASSRDGYEQYF
TRBJ2-3,16,NA,once,TRBV19,TGTGCCAGTAGTCCCTTTGCGGGGACCTTCACAGATACGCAGTATTTT,CASSPFAGTFTDTQYF
TRBJ1-1,15,TRBD1,NA,TRBV29-1,TGCAGCGTTAAGGGACAGGGGGGACCCGGGACTGAAGCTTTCTTT,CSVKGQGGPGTEAFF
TRBJ1-2,14,TRBD1,once,TRBV15,TGTGCCACCAGCAGAGATAAGGGGGCTGGGGGCTACACCTTC,CATSRDKGAGGYTF
TRBJ2-7,14,NA,NA,TRBV4-1,TGCGCCAGCAGCCATAAACGAGGGGTGGACGAGCAGTACTTC,CASSHKRGVDEQYF
TRBJ1-3,13,TRBD1,NA,TRBV30,TGTGCCTGGACGGGACAGGCTGGAAACACCATATATTTT,CAWTGQAGNTIYF
TRBJ2-7,13,NA,NA,TRBV20-1,TGCAGTGCTAGTAGGACGGCGTCCTACGAGCAGTACTTC,CSASRTASYEQYF
TRBJ1-2,16,NA,NA,TRBV5-1,TGCGCCAGCAGCCCCACGCGCCGGGGCGGGGCCGATGGCTACACCTTC,CASSPTRRGGADGYTF
TRBJ2-7,16,TRBD1,NA,TRBV28,TGTGCCAGCAGTCCGGGTGGAACCAGGGGGCACTCCGAGCAGTACTTC,CASSPGGTRGHSEQYF
TRBJ2-7,14,NA,NA,TRBV4-1,TGCGCCAGCAGCCAAGAAGTTTCCTCCTACGAGCAGTACTTC,CASSQEVSSYEQYF
TRBJ1-6,14,NA,NA,TRBV7-2,TGTGCCAGCAGCCTGACCAGGTTGAGATCACCCCTCCACTTT,CASSLTRLRSPLHF
TRBJ1-4,14,NA,NA,TRBV3-1/TRBV3-2,TGTGCCAGCAGCCAAGGGGGGCTAAATGAAAAACTGTTTTTT,CASSQGGLNEKLFF
TRBJ1-1,14,NA,NA,TRBV5-5,TGTGCCAGCAGCTTGGGACAGGTCAGGACTGAAGCTTTCTTT,CASSLGQVRTEAFF
TRBJ2-7,14,NA,NA,TRBV27,TGTGCCAGCAGACCGGGACGGACTGGTGGAGAGCAGTACTTC,CASRPGRTGGEQYF
TRBJ1-1,13,NA,NA,TRBV9,TGTGCCAGCAGCGTAGGTGCCTGGACTGAAGCTTTCTTT,CASSVGAWTEAFF
TRBJ1-6,14,NA,NA,TRBV5-8,TGTGCCAGCAGCTTGGCGCCTTGGGACTCACCCCTCCACTTT,CASSLAPWDSPLHF
TRBJ2-2,16,TRBD2,NA,TRBV7-2,TGTGCCAGCAGCTTAGCTGCGACTAGCGGGGCCGGGGAGCTGTTTTTT,CASSLAATSGAGELFF
TRBJ1-5,13,TRBD1,NA,TRBV2,TGTGCCGGCGGGACAGGGGAAAATCAGCCCCAGCATTTT,CAGGTGENQPQHF
TRBJ1-5,14,NA,NA,TRBV30,TGTGCCTGGAGTGTAAGGGTATCGGATCAGCCCCAGCATTTT,CAWSVRVSDQPQHF
TRBJ2-5,15,TRBD2,NA,TRBV10-3,TGTGCCATCAGCCCTAGCGGGGGGGCCCAAGAGACCCAGTACTTC,CAISPSGGAQETQYF
TRBJ2-7,14,TRBD2,NA,TRBV6-4,TGTGCCAGCAGTGATCAGCGGGGGGTCTACGAGCAGTACTTC,CASSDQRGVYEQYF
TRBJ2-1,13,TRBD2,NA,TRBV28,TGTGCCAGCAGGAGCGGGGCGAAAAATGAGCAGTTCTTC,CASRSGAKNEQFF
TRBJ2-3,14,NA,NA,TRBV6-5,TGTGCCAGCCGGCTTATGGAGAGCACAGATACGCAGTATTTT,CASRLMESTDTQYF
TRBJ1-1,12,NA,NA,TRBV4-1,TGCGCCAGCAGCCAAATAGACAGTGAAGCTTTCTTT,CASSQIDSEAFF
TRBJ1-5,16,NA,NA,TRBV19,TGTGCCAGTAGTGGCCTGGGGCCCAGGGCCAATCAGCCCCAGCATTTT,CASSGLGPRANQPQHF
TRBJ1-4,15,TRBD1,NA,TRBV2,TGTGCCAGCAGTGACTTGGACAGGGGAAATGAAAAACTGTTTTTT,CASSDLDRGNEKLFF
TRBJ1-1,12,NA,NA,TRBV28,TGTGCCAGCAGTTTATTGACCAGTGAAGCTTTCTTT,CASSLLTSEAFF
TRBJ1-5,14,TRBD1,NA,TRBV19,TGTGCCAGTAGTATGACAGGGGTTTATCAGCCCCAGCATTTT,CASSMTGVYQPQHF
TRBJ1-3,14,NA,few,TRBV28,TGTGCCAGCAGCCCGGGACTGGCCGGAGACACCATATATTTT,CASSPGLAGDTIYF
TRBJ1-4,10,NA,NA,TRBV7-3,TGTGCCAGCACGAATGAAAAACTGTTTTTT,CASTNEKLFF
TRBJ2-5,13,TRBD1,NA,TRBV7-9,TGTGCCAGCAGCTGGGGACAGAAAGAGACCCAGTACTTC,CASSWGQKETQYF
TRBJ1-2,14,NA,NA,TRBV19,TGTGCCAGTAGGGGTGGAGGATCTAACTATGGCTACACCTTC,CASRGGGSNYGYTF
TRBJ2-2,17,TRBD1,NA,TRBV6-2/TRBV6-3,TGTGCCAGCAGTTCGCCTCCCGGGACAGGGGTCACCGGGGAGCTGTTTTTT,CASSSPPGTGVTGELFF
TRBJ1-5,15,TRBD1,NA,TRBV18,TGTGCCAGCTCACCAAGACAGGGTGGCAATCAGCCCCAGCATTTT,CASSPRQGGNQPQHF
TRBJ1-2,15,NA,NA,TRBV19,TGTGCCAGTAGTGTCGGACCGGGAATCCCTTATGGCTACACCTTC,CASSVGPGIPYGYTF
TRBJ2-7,17,NA,few,TRBV11-2,TGTGCCAGCAGCTTAGCGGGGTCGGGCAATTTGGTTTACGAGCAGTACTTC,CASSLAGSGNLVYEQYF
TRBJ2-3,17,TRBD2,NA,TRBV4-1,TGCGCCAGCAGCCAAGATGGGGCGGGGGGCCTCACAGATACGCAGTATTTT,CASSQDGAGGLTDTQYF
TRBJ2-1,17,TRBD1,NA,TRBV24-1,TGTGCCACCATGGGGGAACTGACAGGGGGCGGTGGCAATGAGCAGTTCTTC,CATMGELTGGGGNEQFF
TRBJ2-1,11,NA,NA,TRBV11-3,TGTGCCAGCAGCTTTGACAATGAGCAGTTCTTC,CASSFDNEQFF
TRBJ1-5,11,NA,NA,TRBV5-1,TGCGCCAGCACCATAGGTCAGCCCCAGCATTTT,CASTIGQPQHF
TRBJ1-5,17,NA,NA,TRBV19,TGTGCCAGTAGACCCAGGGATCTCGCACAATCGGGTCAGCCCCAGCATTTT,CASRPRDLAQSGQPQHF
TRBJ1-2,14,TRBD1,NA,TRBV10-2,TGCGCCAGCAGAGATACAGGGGGAGGCGATGGCTACACCTTC,CASRDTGGGDGYTF
TRBJ2-7,13,NA,NA,TRBV7-3,TGTGCCAGCAGCTTGGGTGTGAGCAACGAGCAGTACTTC,CASSLGVSNEQYF
TRBJ2-7,14,TRBD1,NA,TRBV30,TGTGCCTGGGGAACCTTCGGGACAGGGTACGAGCAGTACTTC,CAWGTFGTGYEQYF
TRBJ1-5,16,NA,NA,TRBV19,TGTGCCAGTAGTATAAATGACGTAGGATCTAATCAGCCCCAGCATTTT,CASSINDVGSNQPQHF
TRBJ1-1,11,TRBD1,once,TRBV29-1,TGCAGCGTTGTGTTAGGGACAGGAGCTTTCTTT,CSVVLGTGAFF
TRBJ1-3,17,TRBD1,NA,TRBV30,TGTGCCTGGAGTGTACAGGGACAGTACCGCTCTGGAAACACCATATATTTT,CAWSVQGQYRSGNTIYF
TRBJ1-2,11,NA,NA,TRBV30,TGTGCCTGGAGCCTAGGGTATGGCTACACCTTC,CAWSLGYGYTF
TRBJ1-1,15,NA,NA,TRBV27,TGTGCCAGCACCGAATGGGGGGGGACGAACACTGAAGCTTTCTTT,CASTEWGGTNTEAFF
TRBJ2-2,15,NA,NA,TRBV5-1,TGCGCCAGCAGCTTGGGGGGCGGCGACACCGGGGAGCTGTTTTTT,CASSLGGGDTGELFF
TRBJ2-7,15,TRBD1,NA,TRBV6-5,TGTGCCAGCATCCCAGCCGGGACAGTTGGGAACGAGCAGTACTTC,CASIPAGTVGNEQYF
TRBJ2-2,15,NA,NA,TRBV6-5,TGTGCCAGCAGTTACTCGCAGGGTTTGGTCGGGGAGCTGTTTTTT,CASSYSQGLVGELFF
TRBJ2-7,14,NA,NA,TRBV2,TGTGCCAGCCTTAGAGACAGCCGCTCCTACGAGCAGTACTTC,CASLRDSRSYEQYF
TRBJ2-1,12,NA,NA,TRBV5-6,TGTGCCAGCAGCTTTAAGAACAATGAGCAGTTCTTC,CASSFKNNEQFF
TRBJ1-2,12,NA,NA,TRBV6-5,TGTGCCAGCAGTTACAGGGGTGGTGGCTACACCTTC,CASSYRGGGYTF
TRBJ1-1,13,NA,NA,TRBV12-3/TRBV12-4,TGTGCCAGCAGTCTCGTGCTGTTGACTGAAGCTTTCTTT,CASSLVLLTEAFF